One sample yielded the 27 T cell receptor beta chains listed below, sequenced in a study of blood T cell repertoires in COVID-19. The assay was immunoSEQ multiplex PCR, and TCRdb's table has in-frame clones only and misses some. The sample consists of over 200,000 clones, 87% of them appearing once. The material sequenced was peripheral blood. The receptors derive from a man aged 35 to 55 with active or convalescent COVID-19.

J is TRBJ2-2 and V is TRBV6-5; TRBD1 aligns across 11 bases. The CDR3 has 15 residues. The V and J ends lost 2 bases and 6 bases, in that order; junction bases with no gene match: 2. CDR1 and CDR2 (germline): MNHEY, SVGAGI. In DNA, the CDR3 is TGTGCCAGCAGTTACGGGACAGGGGGGGCCGGGGAGCTGTTTTTT. Translating it yields CASSYGTGGAGELFF.

Regarding this clone: Other DNA sequences in the same sample also yield this CDR3. V gene TRBV19 combines with J gene TRBJ2-1, with 8 bases identical to TRBD2. Germline loops: CDR1 LNHDA, CDR2 SQIVND (reference sequence). Trimming removed 6 bases from V and 0 bases from J; junction bases left unmatched: 4. This CDR3 spans 15 amino acids. The CDR3 spells CASSLAGSSYNEQFF. The DNA for the CDR3 is TGTGCCAGTAGCTTAGCGGGGAGCTCCTACAATGAGCAGTTCTTC. The variable domain in full, with the rest retrieved from reference TRBV19 and TRBJ2-1, is DGGITQSPKYLFRKEGQNVTLSCEQNLNHDAMYWYRQDPGQGLRLIYYSQIVNDFQKGDIAEGYSVSREKKESFPLTVTSAQKNPTAFYLCASSLAGSSYNEQFFGPGTRLTVL.

This clone was recorded a few times. The chain links TRBV7-2 to TRBJ2-7; 9 bases are shared with TRBD1. V was pared by 3 bases and J by 6 bases, with 12 bases of the junction left unmatched. CDR3 length: 16 amino acids. Germline CDR1 and CDR2: SGHTA and FQGNSA. The DNA for the CDR3 is TGTGCCAGCAGCTTGGACCCCGACAGGGGGATCACCGAGCAGTACTTC. Translating gives CASSLDPDRGITEQYF.

This clone appeared once. The chain is built from TRBV18 and TRBJ1-3, with D tentatively TRBD1 (5 bases). Germline V CDR1 and CDR2: KGHSH, LQKENI. This CDR3 comprises 14 residues. V lost 3 bases, J lost 4 bases, and 10 bases lay in between. The CDR3 bases are TGTGCCAGCTCACCTATAGACAGAGGAAACACCATATATTTT. It yields the protein CASSPIDRGNTIYF.

This chain joins TRBV4-2 and TRBJ1-5; the D gene is possibly TRBD1 (6 bases). With 0 bases removed from V and 7 bases from J, the gap between germline ends came to 16 bases. The V gene's germline CDR1 is LGHNA and CDR2 YNFKEQ. The CDR3 runs to 16 residues. CDR3 sequence reads: CASSQDLGGGKQPQHF. The CDR3 nucleotides read TGTGCCAGCAGCCAAGATCTAGGGGGGGGAAAGCAGCCCCAGCATTTT.

The genes are TRBV28 and TRBJ1-5; D unclear. Per germline, CDR1 MDHEN and CDR2 SYDVKM. This CDR3 comprises 16 residues. The V and J ends lost 5 bases and 0 bases respectively, with 14 bases between them. The CDR3 DNA sequence: TGTGCCAGCAGTCCCTCACGGAGCACTAGCAATCAGCCCCAGCATTTT. Translating gives CASSPSRSTSNQPQHF.

The V and J genes are TRBV11-2 and TRBJ1-2; D uncertain. CDR1 is SGHAT and CDR2 is FQNNGV in the germline V gene. This CDR3 comprises 13 residues. Trimming took 5 bases from V and 4 from J, leaving 11 bases between them. The CDR3 bases are TGTGCCAGCAGCGAGCCGAGGAGCTATGGCTACACCTTC. It codes for CASSEPRSYGYTF.

This clone has just a few counts. The V gene is TRBV3-1 (or the pseudogene TRBV3-2), the J gene TRBJ1-5; unclear D gene. CDR3 length: 13 amino acids. The V gene lost 0 bases and the J gene lost 6 bases, with 6 bases spanning the gap. Germline CDR1 LGHDT, CDR2 YNNKEL (reference sequence). The CDR3 DNA follows: TGTGCCAGCAGCCAAGATAAGAGTCAGCCCCAGCATTTT. Its translation: CASSQDKSQPQHF.

CDR3: CASSAQDRGRSYEQYF. CDR3 bases: TGTGCCAGCAGTGCGCAAGACAGGGGGCGCTCCTACGAGCAGTACTTC. The chain is built from TRBV6-1 and TRBJ2-7; 10 bases map to TRBD1. Germline loops: CDR1 MNHNS, CDR2 SASEGT. The CDR3 is made up of 16 amino acids. Trimming cost V 4 bases and J 0 bases; bases outside gene matches: 6.

DNA for the CDR3: TGTGCCTGGAAGCGGGGGGCCCACGAGCAGTACTTC. Protein: CAWKRGAHEQYF. V and J are TRBV30 and TRBJ2-7; 9 bases match TRBD2. Germline trimming cut 4 bases from V and 5 bases from J; bases unmatched to any gene: 3. CDR1 is GTSNPN and CDR2 is SVGIG in the germline V gene (reference sequence). The CDR3 runs 12 residues.

The chain employs TRBV28 and TRBJ2-7, with 9 bases matching TRBD1. This CDR3 has 16 residues. Germline V gene data show CDR1 as MDHEN and CDR2 as SYDVKM. J gave up 3 bases and V 5 bases, and 11 bases lay outside the gene matches. In DNA form, the CDR3 reads TGTGCCAGCAGTACCTACCGGGACAGGGTTATCTACGAGCAGTACTTC. Protein sequence: CASSTYRDRVIYEQYF. The full variable domain, its missing parts supplied by reference TRBV28 and TRBJ2-7, is DVKVTQSSRYLVKRTGEKVFLECVQDMDHENMFWYRQDPGLGLRLIYFSYDVKMKEKGDIPEGYSVSREKKERFSLILESASTNQTSMYLCASSTYRDRVIYEQYFGPGTRLTVT.

This clone was detected only a few times. The chain carries TRBV5-7 and TRBJ2-3; TRBD1 is a possible D gene (6 bases). TRBV5-7 is noted as an ORF with a role that remains uncertain. The V gene lost 4 bases and the J gene lost 1 base, with 13 bases spanning the gap. The CDR3 consists of 15 residues. The CDR3 region is CASSRGGWGTDTQYF. DNA of the CDR3: TGTGCCAGCAGCAGAGGGGGATGGGGCACAGATACGCAGTATTTT.

The rearrangement joins TRBV19 to TRBJ2-1; 7 nucleotides match TRBD2. The length of the CDR3 is 18 residues. The trim removed 0 bases at V and 12 bases at J, leaving 20 bases unmatched. Germline CDR1 reads LNHDA; CDR2 reads SQIVND (reference sequence). The CDR3 is CASSIERGRRERMVGQFF. The DNA of the CDR3 is TGTGCCAGTAGTATAGAGAGGGGTCGGCGGGAGAGGATGGTCGGGCAGTTCTTC.

This clone was observed a few times. This CDR3 is also generated by other DNA sequences in the sample. V gene TRBV5-1 combines with J gene TRBJ2-5; a possible D gene is TRBD2 (6 bases). This CDR3 is 13 amino acids long. Germline values: CDR1 SGHRS, CDR2 YFSETQ. V dropped 0 bases and J dropped 4 bases, with 7 bases sitting between them. The CDR3 nucleotides are TGCGCCAGCAGCTTGGGGGGAGGAGAGACCCAGTACTTC. Its protein product is CASSLGGGETQYF.

The CDR3 nucleotides are TGTGCCAGCGCATTTCACAGGGGGGGCAATCAGCCCCAGCATTTT. Translation gives CASAFHRGGNQPQHF. V gene TRBV28 combines with J gene TRBJ1-5, with 8 nucleotides matching TRBD1. CDR1 and CDR2 from the germline V gene are MDHEN and SYDVKM. The CDR3 totals 15 residues. The V segment lost 8 bases and the J segment 2 bases; nucleotides outside the gene matches: 8.

The rearrangement links TRBV5-4 to TRBJ1-2, with D unclear. This CDR3 region has 13 residues. Trimming removed 1 base at V and 2 bases at J, with 6 bases between. Germline V gives CDR1 SGHNT, CDR2 YYREEE (reference sequence). The CDR3 DNA reads as TGTGCCAGCAGCTTGTCCGGGAACTATGGCTACACCTTC. Protein: CASSLSGNYGYTF.

The chain links TRBV15 to TRBJ1-1, with 7 bases fitting TRBD1. The CDR3 consists of 16 residues. Trimming cost V 0 bases and J 0 bases; bases outside gene matches: 4. Germline V CDR1 and CDR2: LNHNV, YYDKDF (reference sequence). Here the CDR3 reads CATSRETGALNTEAFF. The DNA for the CDR3 is TGTGCCACCAGCAGAGAAACAGGGGCCCTGAACACTGAAGCTTTCTTT.

The V call is TRBV5-1, the J call TRBJ2-7; 12 positions match TRBD2. Germline CDR1 SGHRS, CDR2 YFSETQ. The CDR3 has 16 amino acids. The V gene end was trimmed by 2 bases and the J gene end by 0 bases; junction bases not matched to a gene: 3. The CDR3 reads CASSFLTSGSSYEQYF. CDR3 nucleotides: TGCGCCAGCAGCTTCCTGACTAGCGGGAGCTCCTACGAGCAGTACTTC. The whole variable domain, filled in from reference TRBV5-1 and TRBJ2-7, reads KAGVTQTPRYLIKTRGQQVTLSCSPISGHRSVSWYQQTPGQGLQFLFEYFSETQRNKGNFPGRFSGRQFSNSRSEMNVSTLELGDSALYLCASSFLTSGSSYEQYFGPGTRLTVT.

This clone has just one count. The CDR3 DNA follows: TGTGCCAGTATTGTCGCATACTTTACCCCATCCTACGAGCAGTACTTC. This sequence encodes CASIVAYFTPSYEQYF. This rearrangement joins TRBV19 to TRBJ2-7, with D unclear. This CDR3 contains 16 residues. CDR1 LNHDA and CDR2 SQIVND come from the germline V gene (reference sequence). The V gene lost 7 bases and the J gene lost 1 base, with 20 bases spanning the gap.

V gene TRBV3-1 (or the pseudogene TRBV3-2) combines with J gene TRBJ2-3; D perhaps matches TRBD2 (5 bases). The CDR3 covers 13 residues. Germline V lookup: CDR1 LGHDT, CDR2 YNNKEL (reference sequence). With 8 bases removed from V and 3 bases from J, the gap between germline ends came to 12 bases. For the CDR3, the DNA is TGTGCCAGCGTGGGAGCTTTAACAGATACGCAGTATTTT. This gives the protein CASVGALTDTQYF.

The V and J genes are TRBV9 and TRBJ2-1; perhaps TRBD1 as D (5 bases). CDR3 length: 14 residues. Trimming took off 3 bases at V and 5 bases at J, with 12 bases between the two ends. Germline CDR1 reads SGDLS; CDR2 reads YYNGEE. Here the CDR3 reads CASSASDSHNEQFF. In DNA, the CDR3 is TGTGCCAGCAGCGCGAGCGACAGCCACAATGAGCAGTTCTTC.

This clone was seen a single time. The J gene is TRBJ1-2, the V gene TRBV11-2, with 9 positions matching TRBD1. Per germline, CDR1 SGHAT and CDR2 FQNNGV. The CDR3 sequence is 15 residues long. J gave up 7 bases and V 0 bases, and 6 bases lay outside the gene matches. CDR3 amino acids: CASSLESQGAGGYTF. The CDR3 region has the DNA TGTGCCAGCAGCTTAGAGTCACAGGGGGCAGGTGGCTACACCTTC.

The rearrangement uses TRBV6-1 and TRBJ2-7, with TRBD2 matching over 7 bases. Losses at the gene ends were 1 base for V and 1 base for J; bases not matched to a gene: 1. This CDR3 is built from 14 residues. Germline CDR1 MNHNS, CDR2 SASEGT. CDR3 DNA: TGTGCCAGCAGTGAAGGGGGACTATCCTACGAGCAGTACTTC. Its protein is CASSEGGLSYEQYF.

V usage is TRBV27 and J usage is TRBJ2-3, with D possibly TRBD1 on 6 matching bases. V shed 5 bases and J shed 0 bases, with 15 bases lying between them. Germline values: CDR1 MNHEY, CDR2 SMNVEV (reference sequence). This CDR3 contains 16 residues. CDR3 residues: CASSRTVSASTDTQYF. CDR3 coding DNA: TGTGCCAGCAGTCGGACAGTGTCAGCTAGCACAGATACGCAGTATTTT.

The chain has TRBV11-3 and TRBJ1-1; D not resolved. The germline gives CDR1 SGHNT, CDR2 YENEEA. The V end was cut by 5 bases, the J end by 0 bases, with 13 bases between. This CDR3 comprises 15 residues. The DNA for the CDR3 is TGTGCCAGCAGCCCTAGCCCGGGCCTGAACACTGAAGCTTTCTTT. Translated, it gives CASSPSPGLNTEAFF.

The genes are TRBV11-2 and TRBJ2-7, with 9 bases lining up with TRBD1. V lost 7 bases to trimming and J lost 0 bases; unmatched junction nucleotides: 10. The CDR3 has 16 amino acids. Germline assignment: CDR1 SGHAT and CDR2 FQNNGV. The CDR3 loop is CASTSSRQGGSYEQYF. Written as DNA, the CDR3 is TGTGCCAGCACAAGCTCCCGACAGGGGGGCTCCTACGAGCAGTACTTC.

CDR3 nucleotides: TGTGCCAGCAGTTTAAGGGGCGGACAAATCCATGAGCAGTTCTTC. Translated, it gives CASSLRGGQIHEQFF. The gene calls are TRBV28 and TRBJ2-1; weak D call: TRBD1 (5 bases). V was clipped by 2 bases and J by 8 bases, with 16 bases between them. The CDR3 extends over 15 amino acids. CDR1 MDHEN and CDR2 SYDVKM come from the germline V gene.